The next 20 T cell receptor beta chains were all read from a single sample in a study of cytomegalovirus exposure and HLA in healthy donors. PCR was performed using 60 Vbeta and 13 Jbeta primers. Repertoires were generated with immunoSEQ multiplex PCR, while TCRdb's copy carries only in-frame clones and drops some. The sample contains about 150,000 clones, under 80% of which appear only once. Sequencing input: PBMCs. These receptors came from a man aged 25-45 years in good health and CMV-seronegative.

This chain connects TRBV6-5 to TRBJ2-7, with TRBD2 as a possible D gene (6 bases). Per germline, CDR1 MNHEY and CDR2 SVGAGI. This CDR3 is 12 amino acids long. The V and J ends lost 6 bases and 6 bases respectively, with 12 bases between them. CDR3 coding DNA: TGTGCCAGCAGCCCTAGCGCCCGCGAGCAGTACTTC. Its translation is CASSPSAREQYF.

The chain joins TRBV9 to TRBJ1-3; D remains unclear. CDR3 length: 15 residues. Germline V CDR1 and CDR2: SGDLS, YYNGEE. Trimming stripped 0 bases from V and 2 bases from J, with 9 bases between. The CDR3 nucleotides read TGTGCCAGCAGCGTAGATAGAGGGCCTGGAAACACCATATATTTT. Translated: CASSVDRGPGNTIYF.

This clone occurred a few times. This sequence joins TRBV12-5 and TRBJ1-3, with D unclear. Germline lookup yields CDR1 LGHNT and CDR2 FRNRAP. The CDR3 runs 19 residues. The V gene lost 0 bases and the J gene lost 0 bases, with 18 bases spanning the gap. CDR3 in DNA: TGTGCTAGTGGTTTGGTACCCCCGTTGGGCGACTACTCTGGAAACACCATATATTTT. It is translated as CASGLVPPLGDYSGNTIYF.

The rearrangement links TRBV4-2 to TRBJ1-1; TRBD1 matches 9 bases. The CDR3 runs 18 residues. V shed 2 bases, J shed 0 bases, and the junction held 10 bases outside the gene matches. CDR1 and CDR2 (germline): LGHNA, YNFKEQ. CDR3 sequence reads: CASSQRLTGGRMNTEAFF. In DNA form, the CDR3 reads TGTGCCAGCAGCCAACGTTTGACAGGGGGACGCATGAACACTGAAGCTTTCTTT.

The V call is TRBV10-3, the J call TRBJ2-1; 15 nucleotides align to TRBD2. The CDR3 has 14 residues. The germline CDR1 and CDR2 sequences are ENHRY and SYGVKD. With V trimmed by 8 bases and J by 6 bases, 2 bases remained unmatched. The CDR3 nucleotides read TGTGCCATCCGGACTAGCGGGGGGGCCAATGAGCAGTTCTTC. This codes for CAIRTSGGANEQFF.

V and J are TRBV19 and TRBJ1-2; 7 nucleotides align to TRBD1. The germline V gene has CDR1 LNHDA and CDR2 SQIVND (reference sequence). This CDR3 is 14 amino acids long. With V trimmed by 6 bases and J by 2 bases, 6 bases remained unmatched. CDR3 residues: CASRPTGRNYGYTF. Written as DNA, the CDR3 is TGTGCCAGTAGACCGACAGGGCGAAACTATGGCTACACCTTC.

This chain joins TRBV5-4 and TRBJ2-7, with a tentative D call TRBD2 (6 bases). Trimming left V 2 bases short and J 0 bases short, with 12 bases between. The germline V gene has CDR1 SGHNT and CDR2 YYREEE (reference sequence). The CDR3 has 15 amino acids. The CDR3 nucleotides read TGTGCCAGCAGCTTAGGCGGGACCTACTCCTACGAGCAGTACTTC. It encodes CASSLGGTYSYEQYF. The full variable domain, completed using reference TRBV5-4 and TRBJ2-7, is ETGVTQSPTHLIKTRGQQVTLRCSSQSGHNTVSWYQQALGQGPQFIFQYYREEENGRGNFPPRFSGLQFPNYSSELNVNALELDDSALYLCASSLGGTYSYEQYFGPGTRLTVT.

The rearrangement links TRBV19 to TRBJ2-1; 11 bases agree with TRBD1. V trimming: 5 bases; J trimming: 9 bases; junction bases outside the gene matches: 6. Germline CDR1 and CDR2: LNHDA and SQIVND (reference sequence). CDR3 length equals 14 residues. The CDR3 loop reads CASSLRTGGIEQFF. CDR3 coding DNA: TGTGCCAGTAGTCTGAGGACAGGGGGCATTGAGCAGTTCTTC.

This chain uses TRBV28 with TRBJ1-1, with 10 bases aligning to TRBD1. CDR1 is MDHEN and CDR2 is SYDVKM in the germline V gene. Trimming cost V 5 bases and J 6 bases; bases outside gene matches: 3. The CDR3 contains 13 residues. The DNA for the CDR3 is TGTGCCAGCAGTCTGACAGGGGGCCCTGAAGCTTTCTTT. Translating it yields CASSLTGGPEAFF.

This clone was seen a handful of times. The chain joins TRBV19 to TRBJ1-1; D unclear. The ends were cut back, 6 bases at V and 5 bases at J, with 16 bases in the middle. CDR3 length: 14 amino acids. Germline lookup yields CDR1 LNHDA and CDR2 SQIVND (reference sequence). The CDR3, as DNA: TGTGCCAGTAGACCACAGAGTAGGAAAACTGAAGCTTTCTTT. It translates to CASRPQSRKTEAFF. Complete variable domain (other parts from reference TRBV19 and TRBJ1-1): DGGITQSPKYLFRKEGQNVTLSCEQNLNHDAMYWYRQDPGQGLRLIYYSQIVNDFQKGDIAEGYSVSREKKESFPLTVTSAQKNPTAFYLCASRPQSRKTEAFFGQGTRLTVV.

This clone has just a few counts. One end of the junction varies from germline; a read error may be responsible. V and J are TRBV7-7 and TRBJ2-1; TRBD2 is a possible D gene (6 bases). The CDR3 has 14 amino acids. CDR1 is SSHAT, CDR2 FNYEAQ, per germline (reference sequence). CDR3 loop: CASSSSGEFGEQFF. The CDR3, as DNA: TGTGCTAGCAGCTCCTCGGGGGAGTTTGGTGAGCAGTTCTTC.

The CDR3 sequence: CASSWTGDTSRYGYTF. The CDR3 DNA reads TGTGCCAGCAGTTGGACAGGGGACACCTCACGTTATGGCTACACCTTC. The chain couples TRBV28 to TRBJ1-2; TRBD1 agrees at 9 bases. The J segment lost 5 bases and the V segment lost 4 bases, leaving 11 bases of the junction unmatched. Germline-derived CDR1 and CDR2 are MDHEN and SYDVKM. This CDR3 is built from 16 residues.

V and J are TRBV27 and TRBJ1-1; 9 nucleotides match TRBD1. The junction had 2 bases not matched to a gene; V was cut back by 6 bases and J by 6 bases. The CDR3 loop spans 12 amino acids. CDR1 MNHEY and CDR2 SMNVEV come from the germline V gene (reference sequence). The CDR3, as DNA: TGTGCCAGCAGGGGGACAGGGTCTGAAGCTTTCTTT. Residues: CASRGTGSEAFF.

The V gene is TRBV7-9, the J gene TRBJ1-2; TRBD1 aligns across 8 bases. This CDR3 is 14 amino acids long. V shed 1 base and J 6 bases; nucleotides not matched to a gene: 4. CDR1 is SEHNR, CDR2 FQNEAQ, per germline (reference sequence). CDR3 loop: CASSLGTGLNGYTF. DNA for the CDR3: TGTGCCAGCAGCTTAGGGACAGGGCTCAATGGCTACACCTTC.

This clone was seen more than once but under ten times. The rearrangement links TRBV6-1 to TRBJ1-1, with 7 bases that match TRBD1. Germline V gene lookup returns CDR1 MNHNS and CDR2 SASEGT. With 10 bases clipped from V and 2 bases from J, the junction kept 10 bases outside the gene matches. The CDR3 is 14 amino acids. As DNA, the CDR3 is TGTGCCACGCAGTCCGGGACAGACAACACTGAAGCTTTCTTT. This encodes CATQSGTDNTEAFF.

The rearrangement joins TRBV4-3 to TRBJ1-1; 8 nucleotides line up with TRBD1. V gave up 4 bases and J gave up 4 bases; unmatched junction bases: 11. The CDR3 loop spans 16 amino acids. CDR1 is LGHNA, CDR2 YSLEER, per germline. The CDR3 region has the DNA TGCGCCAGCAGCCTACTTGGGCCACAGGGGGTCACTGAAGCTTTCTTT. Its translation: CASSLLGPQGVTEAFF.

The chain combines TRBV9 with TRBJ2-5; D uncertain. With 2 bases removed from V and 2 bases from J, the gap between germline ends came to 7 bases. In germline, CDR1 is SGDLS, CDR2 YYNGEE. The CDR3 is made up of 13 amino acids. The CDR3: CASSVAPQETQYF. The CDR3 region has the DNA TGTGCCAGCAGCGTGGCCCCACAAGAGACCCAGTACTTC.

The chain combines TRBV9 with TRBJ1-6; D is unclear. The CDR3 consists of 17 residues. V was cut by 2 bases and J by 0 bases, with 12 bases left in between. CDR1 is SGDLS and CDR2 is YYNGEE in the germline V gene. CDR3 protein: CASSVGDRSSYNSPLHF. Here the CDR3 DNA reads TGTGCCAGCAGCGTTGGTGACCGGAGCTCCTATAATTCACCCCTCCACTTT.

The chain has TRBV7-3 and TRBJ2-3, with 8 bases matching TRBD1. The germline V gene has CDR1 SGHTA and CDR2 FQGTGA. J lost 3 bases, V lost 5 bases, and 4 bases had no gene match. The CDR3 spans 14 residues. The CDR3 nucleotides read TGTGCCAGCAGCGTGGACAGGGCAACAGATACGCAGTATTTT. Translated: CASSVDRATDTQYF.

The chain couples TRBV5-1 to TRBJ1-1, with D possibly matching TRBD1 (5 bases). Germline values: CDR1 SGHRS, CDR2 YFSETQ. The V and J ends lost 4 bases and 3 bases respectively, with 16 bases between them. The CDR3 runs 15 residues. The CDR3 nucleotides read TGCGCCAGCAGCCCCCACGACAGCGGGGACACTGAAGCTTTCTTT. This sequence encodes CASSPHDSGDTEAFF.